These 19 T cell receptor beta chains came from one sample sequenced in a study of technical replicates of blood from several donors. Only in-frame clones appear in the TCRdb table, and some are missing; sequencing was by immunoSEQ multiplex PCR. The profile covers 65,000 to 90,000 clones, with 90% appearing a single time and 4.5% to 5% taken by the ten largest. The sequenced material came from PBMCs. The source of these receptors is a human donor in good health. Some clones in this sample may be carry-over from other donors' samples.

The chain has TRBV7-2 and TRBJ2-7, with 7 bases aligning to TRBD2. CDR3 length equals 16 residues. V lost 3 bases to trimming and J lost 4 bases; unmatched junction nucleotides: 12. CDR1 and CDR2 (germline): SGHTA, FQGNSA. CDR3: CASSLIWTSGPYEQYF. CDR3 in DNA: TGTGCCAGCAGCTTGATTTGGACTAGTGGCCCTTACGAGCAGTACTTC.

The chain employs TRBV7-3 and TRBJ1-3, with unresolved D. V was cut by 4 bases and J by 0 bases, with 22 bases left in between. There are 19 residues in the CDR3. Per the germline V gene, CDR1 is SGHTA and CDR2 is FQGTGA. CDR3 nucleotide sequence: TGTGCCAGCAGCTGCCCCTATGGTCAGGCCGACGCCTCTGGAAACACCATATATTTT. It specifies CASSCPYGQADASGNTIYF. Complete variable domain (other parts from reference TRBV7-3 and TRBJ1-3): GAGVSQTPSNKVTEKGKYVELRCDPISGHTALYWYRQSLGQGPEFLIYFQGTGAADDSGLPNDRFFAVRPEGSVSTLKIQRTERGDSAVYLCASSCPYGQADASGNTIYFGEGSWLTVV.

This clone was found once. J is TRBJ2-1 and V is TRBV19; D is unclear. V lost 3 bases and J lost 4, with 4 bases in between. CDR3 length: 12 amino acids. Germline loops: CDR1 LNHDA, CDR2 SQIVND (reference sequence). CDR3 nucleotides: TGTGCCAGTAGTATTTCGTACAATGAGCAGTTCTTC. It translates to CASSISYNEQFF. Complete variable domain (other parts from reference TRBV19 and TRBJ2-1): DGGITQSPKYLFRKEGQNVTLSCEQNLNHDAMYWYRQDPGQGLRLIYYSQIVNDFQKGDIAEGYSVSREKKESFPLTVTSAQKNPTAFYLCASSISYNEQFFGPGTRLTVL.

The chain combines TRBV13 with TRBJ2-3; D remains unclear. Germline CDR1 PRHDT, CDR2 FYEKMQ (reference sequence). The V and J ends lost 8 bases and 2 bases respectively, with 5 bases between them. The CDR3 is 11 residues long. CDR3 sequence: CASSYTDTQYF. DNA of the CDR3: TGTGCCAGCTCTTACACAGATACGCAGTATTTT. The full variable domain, with the rest looked up from reference TRBV13 and TRBJ2-3, is AAGVIQSPRHLIKEKRETATLKCYPIPRHDTVYWYQQGPGQDPQFLISFYEKMQSDKGSIPDRFSAQQFSDYHSELNMSSLELGDSALYFCASSYTDTQYFGPGTRLTVL.

This chain joins TRBV5-1 and TRBJ2-5; 7 positions match TRBD2. The CDR3 sequence is 13 residues long. Germline V gives CDR1 SGHRS, CDR2 YFSETQ. With 1 base clipped from V and 3 bases from J, the junction kept 0 bases outside the gene matches. In DNA form, the CDR3 reads TGCGCCAGCAGCTTGAGCGGGGAAGAGACCCAGTACTTC. It yields the protein CASSLSGEETQYF. The whole variable domain, remainder taken from reference TRBV5-1 and TRBJ2-5, is KAGVTQTPRYLIKTRGQQVTLSCSPISGHRSVSWYQQTPGQGLQFLFEYFSETQRNKGNFPGRFSGRQFSNSRSEMNVSTLELGDSALYLCASSLSGEETQYFGPGTRLLVL.

The chain is built from TRBV19 and TRBJ2-7; 10 bases line up with TRBD2. J was trimmed by 2 bases and V by 4 bases; bases with no gene match: 5. Germline V gene lookup returns CDR1 LNHDA and CDR2 SQIVND (reference sequence). The CDR3 has 15 amino acids. The CDR3 loop reads CASSNLLAGPYEQYF. The CDR3 nucleotides are TGTGCCAGTAGTAATCTACTAGCGGGACCCTACGAGCAGTACTTC. Full variable domain (missing parts from reference TRBV19 and TRBJ2-7): DGGITQSPKYLFRKEGQNVTLSCEQNLNHDAMYWYRQDPGQGLRLIYYSQIVNDFQKGDIAEGYSVSREKKESFPLTVTSAQKNPTAFYLCASSNLLAGPYEQYFGPGTRLTVT.

The rearrangement joins TRBV14 to TRBJ1-1; weak D call: TRBD1 (6 bases). There are 14 residues in the CDR3. The V gene's germline CDR1 is SGHDN and CDR2 FVKESK. V was shortened by 5 bases and J by 5 bases, with 15 bases between the two germline ends. In DNA, the CDR3 is TGTGCCAGCAGCGAACAGGGCCTTGGAACTGAAGCTTTCTTT. This sequence encodes CASSEQGLGTEAFF.

The chain uses TRBV11-1 and TRBJ2-1, with D tentatively TRBD2 (5 bases). V was cut by 3 bases and J by 1 base, with 16 bases left in between. Per germline, CDR1 SGHAT and CDR2 FQDESV (reference sequence). The CDR3 covers 17 residues. CDR3: CASSFDRGLESYNEQFF. The CDR3 DNA sequence: TGTGCCAGCAGCTTTGACCGGGGTCTGGAGTCCTACAATGAGCAGTTCTTC.

Remarks on this clone: An end of the junction differs from the germline gene, which may be a read error. The genes are TRBV13 and TRBJ1-5; perhaps TRBD1 as D (5 bases). CDR1 PRHDT and CDR2 FYEKMQ come from the germline V gene (reference sequence). The CDR3 sequence is 16 residues long. CDR3 sequence reads: CASSSGRGAGNRPQHF. CDR3 nucleotides: TGTGCCAGCAGCTCAGGCCGTGGGGCAGGAAATCGGCCCCAGCATTTT.

The chain couples TRBV6-5 to TRBJ2-5; D perhaps matches TRBD1 (8 bases). The CDR3 has 14 amino acids. The V gene's germline CDR1 is MNHEY and CDR2 SVGAGI. Trimming took off 7 bases at V and 10 bases at J, with 22 bases between the two ends. CDR3 sequence reads: CASISGQGAGDQYF. As DNA, the CDR3 is TGTGCCAGCATCTCGGGGCAGGGGGCGGGGGACCAGTACTTC.

V usage is TRBV7-9 and J usage is TRBJ2-7, with a possible D match to TRBD2 (6 bases). Looked up from germline, CDR1 is SEHNR and CDR2 is FQNEAQ (reference sequence). This CDR3 contains 16 residues. V was pared by 4 bases and J by 0 bases, with 16 bases between. CDR3 bases: TGTGCCAGCAGCTCACAACGGACTACCAGCTCCTACGAGCAGTACTTC. It translates to CASSSQRTTSSYEQYF. Based on the CDR3 plus reference TRBV7-9 and TRBJ2-7, the full variable domain is DTGVSQNPRHKITKRGQNVTFRCDPISEHNRLYWYRQTLGQGPEFLTYFQNEAQLEKSRLLSDRFSAERPKGSFSTLEIQRTEQGDSAMYLCASSSQRTTSSYEQYFGPGTRLTVT.

This sequence joins TRBV7-2 and TRBJ2-3; D is possibly TRBD1 (8 bases). V lost 5 bases and J 0 bases, leaving 15 bases between the germline ends. This CDR3 is built from 16 residues. Germline CDR1 and CDR2: SGHTA and FQGNSA. Written as DNA, the CDR3 is TGTGCCAGCAGCCGGGGGGACAGGCGGAGCACAGATACGCAGTATTTT. Translated, it gives CASSRGDRRSTDTQYF.

The chain combines TRBV7-3 with TRBJ2-1; TRBD1 matches at 7 bases. Trimming took 0 bases from V and 7 from J; bases not matched to a gene: 9. Germline V lookup: CDR1 SGHTA, CDR2 FQGTGA. The CDR3 consists of 16 residues. For the CDR3, the DNA is TGTGCCAGCAGCTTAACAGGGGGCTCAAAGGTGAATGAGCAGTTCTTC. It translates to CASSLTGGSKVNEQFF.

V and J are TRBV6-5 and TRBJ1-1; tentative D call: TRBD1 (5 bases). The CDR3 extends over 13 amino acids. Per germline, CDR1 MNHEY and CDR2 SVGAGI. V was clipped by 2 bases and J by 2 bases, with 6 bases between them. CDR3 in DNA: TGTGCCAGCAGTTACGACAGTAACACTGAAGCTTTCTTT. Amino acids: CASSYDSNTEAFF.

The chain couples TRBV30 to TRBJ2-1, with 7 bases identical to TRBD1. The CDR3 is 15 residues long. The germline CDR1 and CDR2 sequences are GTSNPN and SVGIG (reference sequence). V trimming: 3 bases; J trimming: 4 bases; junction bases outside the gene matches: 9. The CDR3 loop is CAWSLTGALYNEQFF. The CDR3 region has the DNA TGTGCCTGGAGCCTTACAGGGGCCTTGTACAATGAGCAGTTCTTC.

This chain connects TRBV6-1 to TRBJ1-1, with D unresolved. This CDR3 comprises 14 residues. Trimming pared 6 bases from V and 4 bases from J, leaving 15 bases between. CDR1 and CDR2 (germline): MNHNS, SASEGT. DNA of the CDR3: TGTGCCAGCAGGACCCCCGGGATGATCACTGAAGCTTTCTTT. Amino acids: CASRTPGMITEAFF.

The rearrangement links TRBV6-5 to TRBJ1-5; TRBD1 is a possible D gene (5 bases). V dropped 0 bases and J dropped 0 bases, with 6 bases sitting between them. This CDR3 is built from 15 residues. The V gene's germline CDR1 is MNHEY and CDR2 SVGAGI. The CDR3 sequence: CASSYSGASNQPQHF. The CDR3 DNA sequence: TGTGCCAGCAGTTACTCTGGGGCTAGCAATCAGCCCCAGCATTTT.

This clone has a single count. This rearrangement joins TRBV7-8 to TRBJ1-6; TRBD1 matches at 9 bases. CDR1 and CDR2 (germline): SGHVS, FQNEAQ. With 4 bases clipped from V and 5 bases from J, the junction kept 12 bases outside the gene matches. This CDR3 has 18 residues. The CDR3 sequence is CASSSAGTGSGDNSPLHF. CDR3 nucleotides: TGTGCCAGCAGCTCGGCGGGGACAGGGTCGGGGGATAATTCACCCCTCCACTTT.

The V call is TRBV7-2, the J call TRBJ1-1, with TRBD1 as a possible D gene (6 bases). The length of the CDR3 is 15 residues. Germline V lookup: CDR1 SGHTA, CDR2 FQGNSA. Trimming took off 5 bases at V and 5 bases at J, with 18 bases between the two ends. This CDR3 is CASSLLGAGRTEAFF. CDR3 nucleotide sequence: TGTGCCAGCAGCCTTCTGGGGGCAGGGAGAACTGAAGCTTTCTTT.